The T cell receptor (beta chain) under discussion was sequenced for a study of T-cell reconstitution after alpha-beta-depleted transplantation in children. The study, taken as a whole, reports: Among T cells one year after transplant, newly produced cells accounted for most counts and diversity.

This clonotype came up a few times. What it binds is not known. A TCRbeta library incorporating unique molecular identifiers was prepared. TCRdb analysed the PCR reads with MiXCR anew, one entry per CDR3 protein. The top ten clones hold about 41% of a sample with about 340,000 distinct CDR3 sequences, 15% to 20% of them seen once. This TCR was recovered from a male patient aged 2-10 years who had a stem cell transplant for acute lymphoblastic leukemia, so the T cells may come from the graft donor. The sample was PBMCs, mostly from graft donor cells, taken 360 days after TCRalphabeta/CD19-depleted stem cell transplant.

The CDR3 DNA reads as TGCGCCAGCAGCCAAGATGGGGGAGGGGGCACTGAAGCTTTCTTT. Translation gives CASSQDGGGGTEAFF. The chain carries TRBV4-1 and TRBJ1-1, with D possibly being TRBD1 (6 bases). The CDR3 consists of 15 residues. Per the germline V gene, CDR1 is MGHRA and CDR2 is YSYEKL. Trimming took 0 bases from V and 4 from J, leaving 12 bases between them.